Listed below are T cell receptor beta chains from one sample, sequenced in a study of blood T cell repertoires in COVID-19. Profiled with immunoSEQ multiplex PCR; TCRdb holds only in-frame clones, not every one. The table shows more than 150,000 clones, with roughly 90% occurring only once. Input material: peripheral blood. All receptors come from a man in his 70s with active or convalescent COVID-19. Each CDR3 is given with its conserved first and last residue. Each record gives: D gene, V gene, J gene, clone size, CDR3 length, CDR3 protein, CDR3 DNA. The D gene is left open where the match is weak. The listing skips clone size in some rows; elsewhere it reads once, few, many or a size class.

>-|TRBV5-1|TRBJ1-1|-|17
CASSLGPGGRMNTEAFF
TGCGCCAGCAGCTTGGGCCCGGGAGGAAGGATGAACACTGAAGCTTTCTTT
>TRBD1|TRBV4-1|TRBJ1-4|-|15
CASSQGTGGFKELFF
TGCGCCAGCAGCCAAGGGACAGGGGGCTTTAAGGAACTGTTTTTT
>TRBD2|TRBV28|TRBJ2-7|-|16
CASSPILANGWYEQYF
TGTGCCAGCAGTCCGATACTAGCGAACGGGTGGTACGAGCAGTACTTC
>TRBD1|TRBV5-5|TRBJ1-5|-|15
CASSLGTGGYQPQHF
TGTGCCAGCAGCTTGGGTACAGGGGGCTATCAGCCCCAGCATTTT
>TRBD1|TRBV18|TRBJ2-7|-|13
CASSPAGGGEQYF
TGTGCCAGCTCACCCGCAGGGGGTGGGGAGCAGTACTTC
>TRBD1|TRBV19|TRBJ2-7|-|15
CASSIGGTGSYEQYF
TGTGCCAGTAGTATAGGGGGGACAGGATCCTACGAGCAGTACTTC
>-|TRBV20-1|TRBJ1-2|-|11
CSASAGNGYTF
TGCAGTGCTAGCGCAGGGAATGGCTACACCTTC
>-|TRBV3-1/TRBV3-2|TRBJ2-3|few|12
CASSPHVDTQYF
TGTGCCAGCAGCCCCCATGTGGATACGCAGTATTTT
>-|TRBV28|TRBJ1-3|-|16
CASYKPWGRSGNTIYF
TGTGCCAGTTACAAGCCGTGGGGGCGAAGTGGAAACACCATATATTTT
>TRBD2|TRBV15|TRBJ2-7|-|15
CATSTNRAGGYEQYF
TGTGCCACCAGCACGAACCGAGCGGGGGGATACGAGCAGTACTTC
>TRBD2|TRBV7-2|TRBJ2-7|-|17
CASSLGPPAGLVGEQYF
TGTGCCAGCAGCTTAGGACCCCCAGCGGGACTCGTTGGGGAGCAGTACTTC
>-|TRBV6-5|TRBJ2-7|-|13
CASSYETGYEQYF
TGTGCCAGCAGTTACGAAACCGGTTACGAGCAGTACTTC
>-|TRBV4-3|TRBJ1-2|-|12
CASSQTGYGYTF
TGCGCCAGCAGCCAAACGGGATATGGCTACACCTTC
>TRBD1|TRBV28|TRBJ1-2|-|14
CASRSPTGAGGYTF
TGTGCCAGCAGATCCCCGACAGGGGCTGGGGGCTACACCTTC
>TRBD2|TRBV5-1|TRBJ2-7|-|15
CASSPGLAGIYEQYF
TGCGCCAGCAGCCCAGGACTAGCGGGAATCTACGAGCAGTACTTC
>-|TRBV12-3/TRBV12-4|TRBJ1-2|once|12
CASSLRVYGYTF
TGTGCCAGCAGTTTACGGGTTTATGGCTACACCTTC
>-|TRBV19|TRBJ2-3|-|14
CASRVGGPTDTQYF
TGTGCCAGTAGGGTCGGGGGGCCCACAGATACGCAGTATTTT
>TRBD1|TRBV5-1|TRBJ1-2|once|14
CASSPDRADLGYTF
TGCGCCAGCAGCCCGGACAGGGCTGATCTGGGCTACACCTTC
>TRBD1|TRBV7-8|TRBJ1-2|-|13
CASSLRTGFGYTF
TGTGCCAGCAGCCTACGGACAGGGTTTGGCTACACCTTC
>-|TRBV11-2|TRBJ2-7|-|14
CASSLGSLSYEQYF
TGTGCCAGCAGCTTAGGGTCCCTATCCTACGAGCAGTACTTC
>TRBD2|TRBV10-3|TRBJ2-7|-|14
CASGTSGSKGEQYF
TGTGCCTCCGGGACTAGCGGGAGTAAGGGCGAGCAGTACTTC
>-|TRBV7-7|TRBJ2-5|-|14
CASSLSGEQETQYF
TGTGCCAGCAGCTTATCCGGGGAACAAGAGACCCAGTACTTC
>TRBD1|TRBV28|TRBJ2-6|-|15
CASRQGESGANVLTF
TGTGCCAGCCGGCAGGGGGAGTCAGGGGCCAACGTCCTGACTTTC
>-|TRBV29-1|TRBJ2-3|-|12
CSTWDFRDTQYF
TGCAGCACCTGGGACTTTAGGGATACGCAGTATTTT
>-|TRBV5-1|TRBJ1-5|-|15
CASSLEPGAGQPQHF
TGCGCCAGCAGCTTGGAACCTGGGGCCGGTCAGCCCCAGCATTTT
>-|TRBV30|TRBJ1-5|once|15
CAWNSGVGRNQPQHF
TGTGCCTGGAACTCCGGGGTGGGCCGCAATCAGCCCCAGCATTTT
>TRBD2|TRBV19|TRBJ2-7|few|13
CASHSSGSYEQYF
TGTGCCAGTCACTCTAGCGGGAGCTACGAGCAGTACTTC
>-|TRBV6-2/TRBV6-3|TRBJ1-1|-|14
CASSYRLENTEAFF
TGTGCCAGCAGTTATAGACTGGAGAACACTGAAGCTTTCTTT
>-|TRBV6-5|TRBJ1-1|-|15
CASSYSVAAYTEAFF
TGTGCCAGCAGTTACTCGGTGGCAGCGTACACTGAAGCTTTCTTT
>TRBD2|TRBV18|TRBJ2-1|-|17
CASSPSSGSAGYNEQFF
TGTGCCAGCTCACCATCTAGCGGGAGTGCGGGCTACAATGAGCAGTTCTTC
>-|TRBV10-1|TRBJ2-1|-|14
CASGSLSSYNEQFF
TGCGCCAGCGGGAGCCTTAGCTCCTACAATGAGCAGTTCTTC
>TRBD1|TRBV4-3|TRBJ2-5|-|18
CASSQGQGGGFLVETQYF
TGCGCCAGCAGCCAGGGACAGGGGGGTGGTTTTTTAGTAGAGACCCAGTACTTC